Included here is one T cell receptor (beta chain) sequence, with context. PCR employed 60 Vbeta and 13 Jbeta primers. Data came from immunoSEQ multiplex PCR; TCRdb stores just in-frame clones and leaves some out. The sample consists of more than 150,000 clones, more than 75% of them appearing once. This sample was included in a study of cytomegalovirus exposure and HLA in healthy donors. The CDR3 runs to 14 residues. Germline lookup yields CDR1 MGHDK and CDR2 SYGVNS. V gave up 1 base and J gave up 6 bases, with 10 bases separating them. The chain carries TRBV25-1 and TRBJ1-5, with D maybe TRBD1 (6 bases). Material: PBMCs. This TCR was sampled from a woman younger than 35 in good health and CMV-seronegative. The CDR3 bases are TGTGCCAGCAGTGAATCGGCAGGGGCTCAGCCCCAGCATTTT. Translating gives CASSESAGAQPQHF.